Sequencing of this T cell receptor beta chain was carried out in a study of T cells in Graves' hyperthyroidism and ophthalmopathy. With a duration under 2 months, the hyperthyroidism was newly diagnosed in patients aged 18 to 65. Researchers took RNA transcripts and amplified the TCR beta CDR3 regions from them. Initially, a first-round RT-PCR of the TCR CDR3 employed the HTBI primer set. TCRdb fed the multiplex PCR reads into MiXCR, producing one record per CDR3 protein. Among 500,000 to 550,000 distinct CDR3 sequences listed, around 21% were seen once. The study, taken as a whole, reports: Clonotypes that were expanded in thyroid above 0.001 mostly appeared in blood too.

Germline V CDR1 and CDR2: MNHEY, SVGEGT. V lost 4 bases to trimming and J lost 3 bases, with 12 bases between them. CDR3 length: 14 residues. On this clonotype: The antigen is not known.

Sequences were obtained from blood. The receptor's source is a man aged 18 to 29 with Graves' hyperthyroidism. The gene calls are TRBV6-2 or TRBV6-3 and TRBJ1-2, with D possibly being TRBD1 (5 bases). This CDR3 reads CASSLNRPYYGYTF. In nucleotides, the CDR3 is TGTGCCAGCAGTTTGAACAGGCCCTACTATGGCTACACCTTC.